These 13 T cell receptor beta chains came from one sample sequenced in a study of molecular identifiers for immune sequencing clone quantification. A single record per CDR3 protein comes from TCRdb applying MiXCR to the PCR reads. The data hold over 550,000 distinct CDR3 sequences, with less than 30% observed a single time. The specimen was naive CD8+ T cells from blood, with Jurkat cell RNA spiked in. Subset in this sample: FACS-sorted CD8+CD4-CCR7+CD45RA+ naive T cells. The source is a human donor in good health. Some libraries in this study had Jurkat cell RNA spiked in.

This clonotype turned up a few times. The rearrangement uses TRBV19 and TRBJ2-7, with D unresolved. The CDR3 is made up of 14 amino acids. The V end lost 7 bases, the J end lost 1 base, and 14 bases lay between the germline ends. Germline-derived CDR1 and CDR2 are LNHDA and SQIVND (reference sequence). The CDR3 DNA reads as TGTGCCAGTAAACGGCCCAGTGGGTCCTACGAGCAGTACTTC. Amino acids: CASKRPSGSYEQYF.

Regarding this clonotype: This clone may be a read error of a much larger clone one base away. The chain carries TRBV6-5 and TRBJ2-5; D gene ambiguous. This CDR3 is built from 14 residues. Germline loops: CDR1 MNHEY, CDR2 SVGAGI. The CDR3 loop is CASSYGPAQETRYF. For the CDR3, the DNA is TGTGCCAGCAGTTACGGCCCGGCCCAAGAGACCCGGTACTTC.

With respect to this clonotype: A read error may be the cause here, since a much bigger clone is one base away. The chain recombines TRBV30 with TRBJ2-4; no clear D gene. V dropped 3 bases and J dropped 4 bases, with 13 bases sitting between them. The CDR3 contains 14 residues. The germline V gene has CDR1 GTSNPN and CDR2 SVGIG (reference sequence). The CDR3 loop reads CAWSLDSLKNIQYF. DNA for the CDR3: TGTGCCTGGAGCCTCGATTCGCTAAAAAACATTCAGTACTTC.

The table lists this clonotype with many counts. The chain links TRBV6-1 to TRBJ2-1, with a tentative D call TRBD1 (6 bases). The CDR3 is 11 residues long. V shed 10 bases and J shed 6 bases, with 10 bases lying between them. The germline V gene encodes CDR1 MNHNS and CDR2 SASEGT. This CDR3 reads CATPQGNEQFF. CDR3 DNA sequence: TGTGCCACCCCACAGGGCAATGAGCAGTTCTTC.

Concerning this clonotype itself: One junction end does not reproduce the germline sequence, and a read error may be involved. The genes are TRBV3-1 and TRBJ2-5, with 11 bases matching TRBD2. CDR3 length equals 17 residues. Germline loops: CDR1 LGHDT, CDR2 YNNKEL (reference sequence). The CDR3 reads CASSQQWTSGHQGTQYF. Here the CDR3 DNA reads TGTGCCAGCAGCCAACAATGGACTAGCGGGCATCAAGGGACCCAGTACTTC.

This clonotype was found once. It may be a read error: a sequence one base away is much more abundant. V and J are TRBV2 and TRBJ1-1, with a weak D call TRBD1 (6 bases). Per the germline V gene, CDR1 is SNHLY and CDR2 is FYNNEI. Deletions cut 6 bases from V and 4 bases from J, with 15 bases between. The CDR3 is 14 residues long. The chain's CDR3 is CASREDSLITEAFF. CDR3 in DNA: TGTGCCAGCAGGGAGGACAGCCTGATCACTGAAGCTTTCTTT.

This clonotype appeared many times. CDR3 sequence (DNA): TGCGCCAGCAGCTTCTTGGGCAGGGTCACAGATACGCAGTATTTT. This translates into CASSFLGRVTDTQYF. The chain carries TRBV5-1 and TRBJ2-3; D possibly corresponds to TRBD1 (5 bases). V lost 2 bases to trimming and J lost 2 bases, with 12 bases between them. The CDR3 sequence is 15 residues long. CDR1 SGHRS and CDR2 YFSETQ come from the germline V gene.

A single count supports this clonotype. A much larger clone lies a single base off, so this may be a read error. V and J are TRBV5-3 and TRBJ1-2; D not resolved. TRBV5-3 has ORF status, its function being uncertain. This CDR3 is 15 amino acids long. CDR3 loop: CASSLLGGINYGYTF. Written as DNA, the CDR3 is TGTGCCAGCAGCTTGCTGGGCGGGATAAACTATGGCTACACCTTC.

This clonotype was detected a few times. This chain joins TRBV4-2 and TRBJ2-3; no firm D call. Germline V lookup: CDR1 LGHNA, CDR2 YNFKEQ. Trimming pared 3 bases from V and 2 bases from J, leaving 12 bases between. This CDR3 spans 15 amino acids. CDR3 bases: TGTGCCAGCAGCCAGGGTGGGTTAAACACAGATACGCAGTATTTT. It encodes CASSQGGLNTDTQYF.

Comments on this clonotype: A read error may explain this, as a much larger clone is one base away. This chain uses TRBV28 with TRBJ2-4; unclear D gene. The CDR3 has 13 residues. Germline-derived CDR1 and CDR2 are MDHEN and SYDVKM. The V end lost 4 bases, the J end lost 5 bases, and 9 bases lay between the germline ends. CDR3 protein: CASSSAAENIQYF. CDR3 DNA sequence: TGTGCCAGCAGTTCGGCCGCCGAAAACATTCAGTACTTC. Filled out from reference TRBV28 and TRBJ2-4, the complete variable domain reads DVKVTQSSRYLVKRTGEKVFLECVQDMDHENMFWYRQDPGLGLRLIYFSYDVKMKEKGDIPEGYSVSREKKERFSLILESASTNQTSMYLCASSSAAENIQYFGAGTRLSVL.

The table lists this clonotype with a few counts. The J gene is TRBJ2-7, the V gene TRBV6-2 or TRBV6-3; tentatively, D is TRBD2 (5 bases). CDR3 size: 13 residues. Germline V gives CDR1 MNHEY, CDR2 SVGEGT. Trimming took off 5 bases at V and 0 bases at J, with 8 bases between the two ends. The CDR3: CASSAGNSYEQYF. The CDR3 coding sequence is TGTGCCAGCAGTGCCGGGAACTCCTACGAGCAGTACTTC.

This clonotype showed up just a few times. J is TRBJ1-5 and V is TRBV3-1; D possibly corresponds to TRBD1 (6 bases). V was pared by 0 bases and J by 1 base, with 10 bases between. The CDR3 length is 16 residues. Germline lookup yields CDR1 LGHDT and CDR2 YNNKEL (reference sequence). The CDR3 DNA is TGTGCCAGCAGCCAAGACGGTCAGGGGAGCAATCAGCCCCAGCATTTT. It codes for CASSQDGQGSNQPQHF.

A note on this clonotype: Germline is not matched at one junction end, which may reflect a read error. The chain is built from TRBV5-6 and TRBJ2-7; D tentatively fits TRBD1 or TRBD2 (5 bases each). Looked up from germline, CDR1 is SGHDT and CDR2 is YYEEEE. This CDR3 has 18 amino acids. CDR3 in DNA: TGTGCCAGCAGCTTGGAGTTTTCCCGGGACGGAGTAACCTACGAGCAGCACTTC. It yields the protein CASSLEFSRDGVTYEQHF.